The 6 T cell receptor beta chains below come from one sample, sequenced in a study of beta chain features in type 1 diabetes. The authors reverse transcribed all of the isolated RNA, so sequencing captured expressed TCRB transcripts. Clones were sequenced by immunoSEQ multiplex PCR, and TCRdb holds only the in-frame ones, with some missing. The profile covers about 270,000 clones, with 11% to 15% appearing a single time and about 0.027% taken by the ten largest. Sequencing input: naive CD4+ T cells from blood. The receptors derive from a middle-aged woman in good health.

The chain is built from TRBV7-8 and TRBJ1-5; no firm D call. The germline V and J ends were trimmed by 5 bases and 1 base, with 9 bases remaining between them. This CDR3 contains 14 residues. Germline CDR1 SGHVS, CDR2 FQNEAQ. DNA of the CDR3: TGTGCCAGCAGCCTATTCGGGAGCAATCAGCCCCAGCATTTT. Translation gives CASSLFGSNQPQHF.

V usage is TRBV11-2 and J usage is TRBJ2-5, with D tentatively TRBD2 (6 bases). CDR1 SGHAT and CDR2 FQNNGV come from the germline V gene. V shed 3 bases and J shed 5 bases, with 16 bases lying between them. The length of the CDR3 is 15 residues. The CDR3 nucleotides are TGTGCCAGCAGCTTGGGCGTAGCGGAGCGGGAGACCCAGTACTTC. It yields the protein CASSLGVAERETQYF.

This clone was detected a few times. V is TRBV7-2 and J is TRBJ2-5; TRBD2 agrees at 9 bases. The CDR3 covers 13 residues. Germline lookup yields CDR1 SGHTA and CDR2 FQGNSA. CDR3 in amino acids: CATSAGGQETQYF. For the CDR3, the DNA is TGTGCTACGTCCGCGGGGGGGCAAGAGACCCAGTACTTC. The full variable domain, its missing parts supplied by reference TRBV7-2 and TRBJ2-5, is GAGVSQSPSNKVTEKGKDVELRCDPISGHTALYWYRQSLGQGLEFLIYFQGNSAPDKSGLPSDRFSAERTGGSVSTLTIQRTQQEDSAVYLCATSAGGQETQYFGPGTRLLVL.

A remark on this clone: Germline and junction disagree at one end, which may indicate a read error. The V call is TRBV7-2, the J call TRBJ2-5, with 10 bases that match TRBD2. This CDR3 is built from 17 residues. Per the germline V gene, CDR1 is SGHTA and CDR2 is FQGNSA. CDR3 in amino acids: CVSSLARSGGEQETQYF. Here the CDR3 DNA reads TGTGTCAGCAGCTTAGCTAGGAGCGGGGGGGAGCAAGAGACCCAGTACTTC.

This clone was detected a few times. This chain joins TRBV9 and TRBJ1-3; TRBD1 matches 7 bases. The V gene end was trimmed by 0 bases and the J gene end by 2 bases; junction bases not matched to a gene: 8. The V gene's germline CDR1 is SGDLS and CDR2 YYNGEE. CDR3 length: 17 residues. The chain's CDR3 is CASSVEPGQDAGNTIYF. CDR3 DNA sequence: TGTGCCAGCAGCGTAGAGCCCGGACAGGACGCTGGAAACACCATATATTTT.

This chain connects TRBV7-9 to TRBJ2-7; D remains ambiguous. Germline CDR1 is SEHNR and CDR2 is FQNEAQ (reference sequence). This CDR3 region has 11 residues. V shed 6 bases and J shed 6 bases, with 9 bases lying between them. In DNA form, the CDR3 reads TGTGCCAGCAGGGTTGTGGCCGAGCAGTACTTC. Its translation is CASRVVAEQYF.